This T cell receptor (beta chain) originates from a study of metastatic and nonmetastatic thyroid tumors. Study-wide background: The comparison covered peripheral blood and tumor or nodule tissue in malignant and benign thyroid patients. Study-level points and caveats: It was reported that TCR beta diversity was significantly higher in malignant thyroid tumors than benign nodules, in blood and tumor.

No patient had received any treatment before thyroid surgery. The authors' processing: A classifier for distant metastasis in papillary thyroid cancer was constructed using CDR3 differences observed across clinicopathological groups. TCRdb reanalyzed the PCR reads with MiXCR. These V and J calls derive from TCRdb rather than the authors' analysis. Of roughly 16,000 clones listed, about 29% are singletons. There are 17 residues in the CDR3. Trimming took off 6 bases at V and 4 bases at J, with 24 bases between the two ends. Germline V gene lookup returns CDR1 MNHEY and CDR2 SVGEGT. Remarks on this clone: Antigen specificity is unknown.

This sequence joins TRBV6-2 or TRBV6-3 and TRBJ1-1; possible D gene TRBD1, 6 bases. This receptor was obtained from a male donor with papillary thyroid cancer or a benign thyroid nodule (not recorded which). Some clones in this sample may be carry-over from other donors' samples. The sequenced material came from tumor tissue. The CDR3 DNA follows: TGTGCCAGCAGGATCCATCAGGGGAGAGAGTTCGGCACTGAAGCTTTCTTT. As protein: CASRIHQGREFGTEAFF.